Presented here are 2 T cell receptor beta chains from one specimen sequenced in a study. TCRdb independently ran MiXCR on the reads; one entry per CDR3 protein. The sample contains approximately 4,500 distinct CDR3 sequences, approximately 8% of which appear only once. The sample taken for sequencing was CD4+ T cells from synovial fluid. The receptors derive from a human donor with rheumatoid arthritis.

The genes are TRBV29-1 and TRBJ1-2, with D perhaps matching TRBD1 (5 bases). The germline gives CDR1 SQVTM, CDR2 ANQGSEA. V gave up 2 bases and J gave up 6 bases, with 16 bases separating them. CDR3 length: 14 residues. The CDR3: CSVENQRGRNGYTF. The CDR3 DNA is TGCAGCGTTGAAAATCAACGGGGACGTAATGGCTACACCTTC.

This clonotype was recorded at least ten times. The chain is built from TRBV4-2 and TRBJ2-3, with D possibly called TRBD1 or TRBD2 (6 bases each). Between the trimmed V and J ends, which lost 1 base and 2 bases, there was a span of 10 bases. From germline, CDR1 is LGHNA and CDR2 YNFKEQ. This CDR3 region has 15 residues. Written as DNA, the CDR3 is TGTGCCAGCAGCCAAGCCTGGGGGGCCACAGATACGCAGTATTTT. It specifies CASSQAWGATDTQYF.